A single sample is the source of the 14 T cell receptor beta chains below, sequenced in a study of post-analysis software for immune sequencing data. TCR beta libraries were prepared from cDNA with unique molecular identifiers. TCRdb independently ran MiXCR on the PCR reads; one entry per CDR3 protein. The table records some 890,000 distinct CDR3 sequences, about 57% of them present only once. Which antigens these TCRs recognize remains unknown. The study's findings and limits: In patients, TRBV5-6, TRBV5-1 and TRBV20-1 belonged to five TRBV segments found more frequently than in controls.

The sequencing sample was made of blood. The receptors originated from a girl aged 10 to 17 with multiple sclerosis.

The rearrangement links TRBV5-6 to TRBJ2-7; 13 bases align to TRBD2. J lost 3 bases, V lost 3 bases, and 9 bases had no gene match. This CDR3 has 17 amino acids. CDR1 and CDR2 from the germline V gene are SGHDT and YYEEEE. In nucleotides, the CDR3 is TGTGCCAGCAGCTCGTGGGGGACTAGCGGGATCCTCTACGAGCAGTACTTC. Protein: CASSSWGTSGILYEQYF.

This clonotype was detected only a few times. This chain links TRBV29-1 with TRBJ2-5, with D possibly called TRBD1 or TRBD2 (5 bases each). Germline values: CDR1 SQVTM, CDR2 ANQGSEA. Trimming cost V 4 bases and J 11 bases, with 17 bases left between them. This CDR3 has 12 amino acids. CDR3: CSVGGTVEEQYF. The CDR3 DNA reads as TGCAGCGTTGGAGGGACGGTTGAGGAGCAGTACTTC.

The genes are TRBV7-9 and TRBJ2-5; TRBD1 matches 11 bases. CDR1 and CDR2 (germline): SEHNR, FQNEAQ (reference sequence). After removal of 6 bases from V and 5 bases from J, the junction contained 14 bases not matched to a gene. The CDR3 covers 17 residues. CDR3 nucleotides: TGTGCCAGCAGATACGGACAGGGGGCGCAGGGAGAGGAGACCCAGTACTTC. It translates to CASRYGQGAQGEETQYF. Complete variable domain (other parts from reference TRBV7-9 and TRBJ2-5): DTGVSQNPRHKITKRGQNVTFRCDPISEHNRLYWYRQTLGQGPEFLTYFQNEAQLEKSRLLSDRFSAERPKGSFSTLEIQRTEQGDSAMYLCASRYGQGAQGEETQYFGPGTRLLVL.

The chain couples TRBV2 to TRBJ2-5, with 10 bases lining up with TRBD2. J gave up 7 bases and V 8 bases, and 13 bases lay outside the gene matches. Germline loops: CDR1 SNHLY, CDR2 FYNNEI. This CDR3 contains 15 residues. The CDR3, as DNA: TGTGCCAGCCCAACAAGCGGGAGGGTCCAGATGACCCAGTACTTC. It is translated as CASPTSGRVQMTQYF.

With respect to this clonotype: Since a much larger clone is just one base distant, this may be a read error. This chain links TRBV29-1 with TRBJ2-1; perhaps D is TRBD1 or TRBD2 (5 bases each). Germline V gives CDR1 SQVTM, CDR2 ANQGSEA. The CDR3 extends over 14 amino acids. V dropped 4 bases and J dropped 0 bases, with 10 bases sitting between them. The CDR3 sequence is CSVVWGSSYNEQFF. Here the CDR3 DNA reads TGCAGCGTTGTCTGGGGGAGCTCCTACAATGAGCAGTTCTTC.

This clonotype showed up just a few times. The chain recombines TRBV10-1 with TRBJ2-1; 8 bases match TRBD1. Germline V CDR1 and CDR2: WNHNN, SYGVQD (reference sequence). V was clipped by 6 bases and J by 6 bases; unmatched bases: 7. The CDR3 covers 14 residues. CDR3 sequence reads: CASSPTGVVNEQFF. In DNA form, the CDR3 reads TGCGCCAGCAGCCCGACAGGGGTAGTCAATGAGCAGTTCTTC.

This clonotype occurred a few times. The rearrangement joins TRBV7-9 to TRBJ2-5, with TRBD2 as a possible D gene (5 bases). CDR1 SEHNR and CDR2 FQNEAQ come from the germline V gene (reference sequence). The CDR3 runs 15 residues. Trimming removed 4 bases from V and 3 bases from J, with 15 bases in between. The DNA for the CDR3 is TGTGCCAGCAGCTACTTCCTTGGGAGCGAAGAGACCCAGTACTTC. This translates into CASSYFLGSEETQYF.

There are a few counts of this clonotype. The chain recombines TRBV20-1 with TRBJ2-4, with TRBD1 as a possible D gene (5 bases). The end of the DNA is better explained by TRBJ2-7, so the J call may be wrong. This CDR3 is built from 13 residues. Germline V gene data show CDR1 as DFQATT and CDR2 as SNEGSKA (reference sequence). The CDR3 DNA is TGCAGTGCTAGAGATCTGAAGGGGTACGAGCAGTACTTC. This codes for CSARDLKGYEQYF.

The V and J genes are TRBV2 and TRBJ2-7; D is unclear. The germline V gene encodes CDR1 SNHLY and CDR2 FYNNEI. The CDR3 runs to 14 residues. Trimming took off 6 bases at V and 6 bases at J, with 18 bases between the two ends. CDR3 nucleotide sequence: TGTGCCAGCAGCTCAGTGACTCGTTTTTCCGAGCAGTACTTC. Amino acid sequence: CASSSVTRFSEQYF.

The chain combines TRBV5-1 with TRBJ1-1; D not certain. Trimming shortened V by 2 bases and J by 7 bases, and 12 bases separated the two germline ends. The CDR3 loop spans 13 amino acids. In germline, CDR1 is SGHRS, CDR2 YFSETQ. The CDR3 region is CASSLRAADEAFF. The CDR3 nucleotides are TGCGCCAGCAGCTTAAGGGCCGCGGATGAAGCTTTCTTT.

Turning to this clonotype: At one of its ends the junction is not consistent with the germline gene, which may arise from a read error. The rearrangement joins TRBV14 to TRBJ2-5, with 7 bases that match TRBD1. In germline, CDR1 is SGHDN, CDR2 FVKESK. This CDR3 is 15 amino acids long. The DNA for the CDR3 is TGTGCCAGCAGCTCAACCGGGACAGCGCAAGAGACCCGGTACTTC. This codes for CASSSTGTAQETRYF. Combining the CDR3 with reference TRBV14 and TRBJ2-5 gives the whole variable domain EAGVTQFPSHSVIEKGQTVTLRCDPISGHDNLYWYRRVMGKEIKFLLHFVKESKQDESGMPNNRFLAERTGGTYSTLKVQPAELEDSGVYFCASSSTGTAQETRYFGPGTRLLVL.

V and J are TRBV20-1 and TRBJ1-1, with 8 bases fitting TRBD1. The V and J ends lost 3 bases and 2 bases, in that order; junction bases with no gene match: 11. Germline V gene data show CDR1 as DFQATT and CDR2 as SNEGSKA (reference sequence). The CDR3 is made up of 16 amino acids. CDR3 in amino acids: CSARVPGTGINTEAFF. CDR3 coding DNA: TGCAGTGCTAGGGTACCCGGGACAGGAATAAACACTGAAGCTTTCTTT.

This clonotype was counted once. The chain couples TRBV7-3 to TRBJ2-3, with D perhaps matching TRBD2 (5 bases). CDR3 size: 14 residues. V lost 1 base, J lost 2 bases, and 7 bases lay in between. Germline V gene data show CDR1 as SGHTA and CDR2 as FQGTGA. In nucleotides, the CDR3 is TGTGCCAGCAGCTTAAGCCTAGCCACAGATACGCAGTATTTT. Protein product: CASSLSLATDTQYF.

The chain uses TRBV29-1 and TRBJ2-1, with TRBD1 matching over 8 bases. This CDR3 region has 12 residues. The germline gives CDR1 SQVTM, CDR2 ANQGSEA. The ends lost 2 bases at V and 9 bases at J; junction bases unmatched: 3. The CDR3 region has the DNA TGCAGCGTTGAACAGGGGGCAGCTGAGCAGTTCTTC. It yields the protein CSVEQGAAEQFF.